This T cell receptor (beta chain) was sequenced for a study of cytomegalovirus exposure and HLA in healthy donors. Study results and limitations: The analysis excluded some indistinguishable V segments, including TRBV6-2 and TRBV6-3.

The PCR had 60 Vbeta and 13 Jbeta primers. Profiled with immunoSEQ multiplex PCR; TCRdb holds only in-frame clones, not every one. The data show about 180,000 clones, around 80% seen once. The CDR3 sequence is 16 residues long. Germline assignment: CDR1 MNHNS and CDR2 SASEGT. Trimming removed 1 base from V and 2 bases from J, with 12 bases in between. In regard to this clone: Its antigen remains unidentified.

The specimen sequenced was PBMCs. The J gene is TRBJ2-1, the V gene TRBV6-1; D not resolved. The sequence was obtained from a girl aged 5-17 years in good health and CMV-seropositive. Written as DNA, the CDR3 is TGTGCCAGCAGTGAAGACCTAGATTTCACCTACAATGAGCAGTTCTTC. It specifies CASSEDLDFTYNEQFF.